This is a list of T cell receptor beta chains from one sample in a study of CD8+ T cells in alopecia areata. Data came from immunoSEQ multiplex PCR; TCRdb stores just in-frame clones and leaves some out. The sample has 150,000 or so clones, around half seen once. Sequencing used CD8+ T cells sorted from blood, obtained at week 0. Receptors were obtained from a human donor with alopecia areata. CDR3s include the opening cysteine and the closing phenylalanine or tryptophan. The D gene is left open where the match is weak. Not all rows give a size; the values are once, few, many and, for expanded clones, a class.

abundance,j_gene,d_gene,v_gene,CDR3aa,CDR3nt
few,TRBJ1-4,NA,TRBV29-1,CSALNGPMRDSNEKLFF,TGCAGCGCCCTCAACGGACCCATGAGGGACTCTAATGAAAAACTGTTTTTT
NA,TRBJ2-1,NA,TRBV29-1,CSVWAGANEQFF,TGCAGCGTTTGGGCGGGGGCGAATGAGCAGTTCTTC
NA,TRBJ2-6,NA,TRBV6-5,CASSFISGANVLTF,TGTGCCAGCAGTTTTATCTCTGGGGCCAACGTCCTGACTTTC
NA,TRBJ2-2,TRBD1,TRBV30,CAWSLGTAKGELFF,TGTGCCTGGAGTTTGGGGACAGCGAAGGGGGAGCTGTTTTTT
NA,TRBJ2-1,NA,TRBV30,CAWSVGASSISRIF,TGTGCCTGGAGTGTAGGGGCCTCCTCGATTTCTAGGATCTTC
once,TRBJ1-1,NA,TRBV6-1,CATTPGFEAFF,TGTGCCACTACACCAGGCTTTGAAGCTTTCTTT
NA,TRBJ2-1,TRBD2,TRBV27,CASSLLGSGGAMNEQFF,TGTGCCAGCAGTTTATTAGGTAGCGGGGGGGCGATGAATGAGCAGTTCTTC
NA,TRBJ1-6,NA,TRBV6-5,CASSYGSNSPLHF,TGTGCCAGCAGTTACGGCAGTAATTCACCCCTCCACTTT
NA,TRBJ1-1,NA,TRBV4-3,CASSQEEQGGTEAFF,TGCGCCAGCAGCCAGGAAGAACAGGGAGGGACTGAAGCTTTCTTT
NA,TRBJ2-1,NA,TRBV5-6,CASSLGTSEQFF,TGTGCCAGCAGCTTGGGAACAAGCGAGCAGTTCTTC
NA,TRBJ1-2,NA,TRBV4-3,CASSQDGQEELYGYTF,TGCGCCAGCAGCCAAGATGGGCAGGAGGAGCTCTATGGCTACACCTTC
few,TRBJ2-7,TRBD2,TRBV30,CAWRDLAGDPYEQYF,TGTGCCTGGAGAGATCTAGCGGGGGACCCCTACGAGCAGTACTTC
NA,TRBJ1-1,TRBD1,TRBV4-1,CASSRTGMNTEAFF,TGCGCCAGCAGTCGGACAGGGATGAACACTGAAGCTTTCTTT
NA,TRBJ2-2,TRBD1,TRBV30,CAWSRGTGELFF,TGTGCCTGGAGCAGGGGGACCGGGGAGCTGTTTTTT
NA,TRBJ1-5,TRBD1,TRBV23-1,CASSHRQKDRGFCNQPQHF,TGCGCCAGCAGTCATCGCCAAAAGGACAGGGGATTTTGCAATCAGCCCCAGCATTTT
NA,TRBJ2-1,TRBD1,TRBV30,CAWDAGQGSEQFF,TGTGCCTGGGACGCAGGACAGGGGTCTGAGCAGTTCTTC
NA,TRBJ1-3,NA,TRBV19,CATGPSSGNTIYF,TGTGCCACCGGACCTTCCTCTGGAAACACCATATATTTT
NA,TRBJ2-6,NA,TRBV4-3,CASSQDRTRYSGANVLTF,TGCGCCAGCAGCCAAGATAGGACAAGATACTCTGGGGCCAACGTCCTGACTTTC
NA,TRBJ2-7,TRBD1,TRBV30,CAWSPGQGTYEQYF,TGTGCCTGGAGTCCGGGACAGGGGACCTACGAGCAGTACTTC
NA,TRBJ1-2,NA,TRBV18,CASSDGYGYTF,TGTGCCAGCTCGGACGGCTATGGCTACACCTTC
once,TRBJ1-2,NA,TRBV29-1,CSVEGTNPYYGYTF,TGCAGCGTTGAAGGTACCAATCCCTACTATGGCTACACCTTC
NA,TRBJ1-2,NA,TRBV19,CATRTAYGYTF,TGTGCCACCCGGACAGCCTATGGCTACACCTTC
NA,TRBJ1-1,NA,TRBV2,CASSQQGTNTEAFF,TGTGCCAGCAGTCAACAGGGAACGAACACTGAAGCTTTCTTT
few,TRBJ2-1,NA,TRBV7-9,CASSLPGAQFF,TGTGCCAGCAGCTTACCCGGTGCGCAGTTCTTC
NA,TRBJ1-1,NA,TRBV7-9,CASELTGAGRQAFF,TGTGCCAGCGAGCTTACGGGGGCTGGCAGACAAGCTTTCTTT
NA,TRBJ2-5,NA,TRBV13,CASSLGREEQYF,TGTGCCAGCAGCTTAGGTAGGGAAGAACAGTACTTC
NA,TRBJ1-2,NA,TRBV9,CASSVGGQNYGYTF,TGTGCCAGCAGCGTAGGTGGGCAGAACTATGGCTACACCTTC
once,TRBJ1-2,NA,TRBV7-9,CASSFSGDGYTF,TGTGCCAGCAGCTTTTCAGGGGATGGCTACACCTTC
NA,TRBJ2-3,NA,TRBV7-7,CASSPSAGTDTQYF,TGTGCCAGCAGCCCCTCGGCGGGGACAGATACGCAGTATTTT
NA,TRBJ2-1,TRBD2,TRBV29-1,CSVPPEEGTSYNEQFF,TGCAGCGTGCCACCGGAGGAGGGGACTAGTTACAATGAGCAGTTCTTC
few,TRBJ2-5,TRBD1,TRBV2,CASRGQGAETQYF,TGTGCCAGCAGGGGACAGGGGGCAGAGACCCAGTACTTC
few,TRBJ2-7,NA,TRBV4-3,CASSQVGSAVYEQYF,TGCGCCAGCAGCCAAGTGGGCAGCGCCGTCTACGAGCAGTACTTC
NA,TRBJ2-2,NA,TRBV29-1,CSVWDRGELFF,TGCAGCGTGTGGGACCGCGGGGAGCTGTTTTTT
once,TRBJ1-5,TRBD1,TRBV9,CASSVGTGIGQPQHF,TGTGCCAGCAGCGTAGGGACAGGGATAGGTCAGCCCCAGCATTTT
few,TRBJ1-6,TRBD1,TRBV14,CASSEYRGPASPLHF,TGTGCCAGCAGCGAATACAGGGGCCCGGCTTCACCCCTCCACTTT
once,TRBJ2-7,NA,TRBV6-1,CASSELDFSYEQYF,TGTGCCAGCAGTGAGCTGGACTTCTCCTACGAGCAGTACTTC
few,TRBJ1-5,TRBD1,TRBV6-6,CASSLVDRGNQPQHF,TGTGCCAGCAGTCTGGTGGACAGGGGGAATCAGCCCCAGCATTTT
NA,TRBJ1-2,TRBD1,TRBV15,CATSPGQGGVYGYTF,TGTGCCACCAGCCCCGGACAGGGCGGCGTATATGGCTACACCTTC
few,TRBJ1-2,NA,TRBV29-1,CSVDPGKGYGYTF,TGCAGCGTTGACCCCGGGAAGGGCTATGGCTACACCTTC
NA,TRBJ2-7,NA,TRBV7-9,CASSLSVSLYEQYF,TGTGCCAGCAGCTTATCGGTCAGCCTCTACGAGCAGTACTTC
NA,TRBJ2-7,NA,TRBV4-3,CASSQSARGGFYEQYF,TGCGCCAGCAGCCAAAGTGCCAGGGGAGGCTTCTACGAGCAGTACTTC
NA,TRBJ2-7,NA,TRBV14,CASSQVGSKGREQYF,TGTGCCAGCAGCCAAGTGGGTAGTAAGGGGCGCGAGCAGTACTTC
NA,TRBJ1-2,NA,TRBV5-6,CASSPPGHLGYTF,TGTGCCAGCAGCCCCCCGGGGCATCTTGGCTACACCTTC
NA,TRBJ1-2,NA,TRBV7-9,CAINEGNGYTF,TGTGCCATTAACGAGGGAAATGGCTACACCTTC
NA,TRBJ2-1,NA,TRBV29-1,CSVEEGGNNEQFF,TGCAGCGTTGAAGAAGGAGGGAACAATGAGCAGTTCTTC